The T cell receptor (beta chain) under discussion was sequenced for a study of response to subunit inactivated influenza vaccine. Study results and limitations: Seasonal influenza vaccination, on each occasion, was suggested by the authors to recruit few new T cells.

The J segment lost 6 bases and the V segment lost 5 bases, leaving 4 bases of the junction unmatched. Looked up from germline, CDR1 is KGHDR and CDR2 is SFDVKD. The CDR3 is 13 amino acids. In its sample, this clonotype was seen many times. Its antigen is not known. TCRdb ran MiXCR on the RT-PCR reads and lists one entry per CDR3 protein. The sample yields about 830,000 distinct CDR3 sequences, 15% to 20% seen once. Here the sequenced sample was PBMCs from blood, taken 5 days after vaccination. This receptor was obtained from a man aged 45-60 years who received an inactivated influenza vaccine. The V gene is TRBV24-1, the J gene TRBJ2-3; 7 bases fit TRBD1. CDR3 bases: TGTGCCACCAGTGGCGACAGGGTCGATACGCAGTATTTT. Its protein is CATSGDRVDTQYF.